This passage covers 8 T cell receptor beta chains from one sample sequenced in a study of CD8 T cells in Susac syndrome. RNA, at about 0.45 to 1 ug, was reverse transcribed with random hexamers. A single record per CDR3 protein comes from TCRdb applying MiXCR to the immunoSEQ multiplex PCR reads. The sample includes more than 150,000 distinct CDR3 sequences, just under 95% of them seen just once. Sequencing input: CD4+ T cells from PBMCs. The receptors were gathered from a human donor in good health.

V is TRBV12-3 or TRBV12-4 and J is TRBJ2-3, with TRBD2 matching over 7 bases. V gave up 6 bases and J gave up 1 base; unmatched junction bases: 19. The CDR3 length is 19 residues. CDR3 region: CASSDTRRGLRVGTDTQYF. The CDR3 coding sequence is TGTGCCAGCAGCGACACCCGGCGGGGGTTGAGAGTTGGCACAGATACGCAGTATTTT.

The CDR3 reads CASRFQSGGAYEQYF. In DNA form, the CDR3 reads TGTGCCAGCAGATTCCAGAGCGGGGGGGCTTACGAGCAGTACTTC. This rearrangement joins TRBV28 to TRBJ2-7; TRBD2 aligns across 10 bases. Unmatched junction bases numbered 9, after V lost 6 bases and J lost 4 bases. The CDR3 has 15 amino acids. CDR1 is MDHEN and CDR2 is SYDVKM in the germline V gene.

The chain carries TRBV30 and TRBJ1-5; maybe TRBD1 (6 bases). Germline V gives CDR1 GTSNPN, CDR2 SVGIG (reference sequence). This CDR3 has 15 amino acids. V lost 2 bases and J 6 bases, leaving 17 bases between the germline ends. The CDR3 spells CAWSYPHRVGQPQHF. As DNA, the CDR3 is TGTGCCTGGAGTTACCCCCACAGGGTCGGTCAGCCCCAGCATTTT.

This chain joins TRBV7-9 and TRBJ1-1; 7 bases align to TRBD1. CDR1 SEHNR and CDR2 FQNEAQ come from the germline V gene (reference sequence). The CDR3 length is 13 residues. The V gene end was trimmed by 7 bases and the J gene end by 6 bases; junction bases not matched to a gene: 8. In nucleotides, the CDR3 is TGTGCCAGCACCCTAACAGGGGACCCTGAAGCTTTCTTT. It specifies CASTLTGDPEAFF. The full variable domain, in which reference TRBV7-9 and TRBJ1-1 provide the parts outside the CDR3, is DTGVSQNPRHKITKRGQNVTFRCDPISEHNRLYWYRQTLGQGPEFLTYFQNEAQLEKSRLLSDRFSAERPKGSFSTLEIQRTEQGDSAMYLCASTLTGDPEAFFGQGTRLTVV.

V usage is TRBV20-1 and J usage is TRBJ2-1; 8 bases align to TRBD2. V shed 3 bases and J 5 bases; nucleotides not matched to a gene: 3. CDR3 length: 13 amino acids. Germline CDR1 DFQATT, CDR2 SNEGSKA (reference sequence). The CDR3 reads CSASSGGDNEQFF. The CDR3 nucleotides read TGCAGTGCTAGCAGCGGGGGAGACAATGAGCAGTTCTTC.

The chain is built from TRBV6-5 and TRBJ1-4; TRBD1 aligns across 7 bases. The germline V gene encodes CDR1 MNHEY and CDR2 SVGAGI. The CDR3 spans 15 residues. Trimming at V came to 2 bases and at J to 6 bases, leaving 6 bases not matched to a gene. Here the CDR3 reads CASSYRQGSYEKLFF. The CDR3 DNA reads TGTGCCAGCAGTTACCGACAGGGAAGTTATGAAAAACTGTTTTTT.

V usage is TRBV6-1 and J usage is TRBJ1-1; D is unclear. The CDR3 covers 11 residues. The germline gives CDR1 MNHNS, CDR2 SASEGT. V gave up 6 bases and J gave up 3 bases, with 5 bases separating them. CDR3 region: CASRDYTEAFF. For the CDR3, the DNA is TGTGCCAGCAGAGACTACACTGAAGCTTTCTTT.

V gene TRBV20-1 combines with J gene TRBJ2-5; tentatively, D is TRBD2 (6 bases). CDR3 length: 13 residues. Per germline, CDR1 DFQATT and CDR2 SNEGSKA (reference sequence). V lost 3 bases to trimming and J lost 5 bases, with 13 bases between them. The CDR3, as DNA: TGCAGTGCTAGTTTCGGGGGTACGGAGACCCAGTACTTC. It specifies CSASFGGTETQYF.